This TCR beta chain was recovered during a study of regulatory T cells in long-lasting Graves disease (dated by TCRdb to the early 2020s). Regarding the complete study: To count as having persistent Graves' disease, a patient had to have received antithyroid drug treatment for over 5 years with TSH receptor autoantibodies remaining persistently positive. This study used TCR sequencing and RNA sequencing of peripheral blood to compare persistent Graves' disease patients against newly diagnosed Graves' disease patients. The study was conducted in China and was registered as a clinical trial. A total of about 33 samples underwent TCR sequencing, from roughly 13 patients with persistent Graves' disease and some 20 patients with newly diagnosed Graves' disease. On average, persistent Graves' disease patients in the clinical cohort had been on antithyroid drugs for about 9.3 years. What the research found in general, with its limitations: The study examined only peripheral blood because the primary lesion, thyroid tissue, could not be accessed. Persistent disease showed preferential use of TRBV28, TRBJ1-2 and TRBJ2-5, whereas newly diagnosed disease favored TRBV20-1 and TRBJ2-1. A larger number of public clonotypes was shared among persistent patients (around 2,500) than among newly diagnosed patients (roughly 930). The authors acknowledged the small sample size as a limitation that may reduce accuracy. Compared with newly diagnosed patients, persistent Graves' disease patients had lower TCR Shannon entropy and fewer highly expanded clones, which suggests clonal expansion. Sequencing and analysis were restricted to the TCR beta chain.

Receptor amplification or capture employed multiplex PCR. The run used an Illumina HiSeq 4000. TCR beta libraries were built with iRepertoire HTBI primers and Arm-PCR amplification of CDR3 regions. Gel purification was performed on PCR products prior to sequencing. On the authors' methods: Across samples, 62 TRBV and 12 to 15 TRBJ segments were identified and used for gene usage analysis of CDR3 amino acid clonotypes. COPE and FqMerger were used to merge filtered high-quality paired reads into contigs. BLAST was used to align contigs to the IMGT TRBV, TRBD and TRBJ reference genes, and CDR3 was defined following IMGT. Any clonotype with a frequency above 0.1% was counted as a highly expanded clone. Shannon entropy served as the measure of repertoire diversity, while the Gini coefficient captured V-J evenness. Public clonotypes were defined as clonotypes shared by more than one individual. TCRdb reprocessing: public reads trimmed at Q25 with fastp, clones called with MiXCR, in-frame beta chains kept. Rows merge per CDR3 protein into single entries with the most common DNA and genes. These V and J calls originate from TCRdb's pipeline instead of the authors' own analysis. This sample holds some 440,000 distinct CDR3 sequences; 20% were observed only once. The ten largest account for less than 9% of the sample.

In the case of this clonotype: No cognate antigen has been identified for it. Per-nucleotide qualities are absent, and no much larger clonotype sits a single base away.

Taken from the germline V gene, the CDR1 and CDR2 loops are SGDLS and YYNGEE. Clipping removes 0 bases from V and 3 bases from J, with 5 as the unmatched junction base count. The CDR3 goes from the cysteine to the phenylalanine over 15 residues. Of the read, only the CDR3 DNA is kept; its 45 bases are in frame from base 1. The time point tag for this specimen amounts to: persistent/refractory GD, antithyroid drugs over 5 years with positive TRAb. RNA was extracted from PBMCs in TRIzol for both TCR sequencing and RNA sequencing. The diagnosis of Graves' disease was made according to American Thyroid Association guidelines. The patients came from an endocrinology department in Xi'an, China. Each patient gave about 8.1 milliliters of peripheral blood, collected in an EDTA anticoagulant tube. Ficoll Paque Plus density gradient separation was used to isolate PBMCs, and no additional T cell sorting was done. RNA quality was checked with an Agilent 2100 Bioanalyzer and agarose gel, and concentration with a NanoDrop 2000.

This specimen was peripheral blood mononuclear cells (PBMCs), taken when the disease was refractory, from a patient treated with antithyroid drugs. This TCR derives from a female donor with Graves disease. The chain employs TRBV9 and TRBJ2-7; 8 central nucleotides agree with TRBD1. The sequence in DNA is TGTGCCAGCAGCGTAGAGTCAGGGGGCATCTACGAGCAGTACTTC. Its translation is CASSVESGGIYEQYF.